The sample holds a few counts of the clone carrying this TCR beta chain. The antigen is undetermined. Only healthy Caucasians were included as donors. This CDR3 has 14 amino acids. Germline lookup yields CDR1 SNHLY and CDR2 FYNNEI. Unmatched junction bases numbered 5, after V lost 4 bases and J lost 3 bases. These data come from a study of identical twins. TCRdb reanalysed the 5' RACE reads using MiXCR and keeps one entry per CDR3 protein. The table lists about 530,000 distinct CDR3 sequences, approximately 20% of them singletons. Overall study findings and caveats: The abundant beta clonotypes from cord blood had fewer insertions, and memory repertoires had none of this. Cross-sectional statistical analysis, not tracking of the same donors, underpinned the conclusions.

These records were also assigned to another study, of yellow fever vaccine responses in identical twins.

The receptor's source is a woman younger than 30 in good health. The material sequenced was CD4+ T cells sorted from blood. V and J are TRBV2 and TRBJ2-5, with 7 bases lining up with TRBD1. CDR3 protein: CASSGTGAEETQYF. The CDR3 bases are TGTGCCAGCAGTGGAACAGGGGCTGAAGAGACCCAGTACTTC.